These 25 T cell receptor beta chains were all obtained from the same sample, sequenced in a study of blood T cell repertoires in COVID-19. Data came from immunoSEQ multiplex PCR; TCRdb stores just in-frame clones and leaves some out. The sample yields some 240,000 clones, 88% seen once. The specimen was PBMCs or T cells enriched from blood (not recorded which). The receptors originated from a woman in her thirties or forties who had been exposed to COVID-19.

The genes are TRBV30 and TRBJ1-2, with unresolved D. The CDR3 totals 14 residues. Looked up from germline, CDR1 is GTSNPN and CDR2 is SVGIG (reference sequence). V lost 3 bases to trimming and J lost 2 bases, with 13 bases between them. CDR3 sequence (DNA): TGTGCCTGGAGGTACCGAACACCAAACTATGGCTACACCTTC. Protein sequence: CAWRYRTPNYGYTF.

The chain combines TRBV18 with TRBJ1-2; 10 bases map to TRBD1. The CDR3 is made up of 15 amino acids. Losses at the gene ends were 4 bases for V and 6 bases for J; bases not matched to a gene: 8. CDR1 and CDR2 from the germline V gene are KGHSH and LQKENI. The CDR3 spells CASSLSGTGDNGYTF. The CDR3 nucleotides read TGTGCCAGCTCACTATCCGGGACAGGGGATAATGGCTACACCTTC.

The V call is TRBV7-2, the J call TRBJ1-5; D unresolved. Germline V gives CDR1 SGHTA, CDR2 FQGNSA. Deletions cut 1 base from V and 6 bases from J, with 16 bases between. This CDR3 has 16 residues. The CDR3 DNA reads TGTGCCAGCAGCTTAGACACCGGGTTCGTGGGTCAGCCCCAGCATTTT. It yields the protein CASSLDTGFVGQPQHF. The complete variable domain, with remaining parts taken from reference TRBV7-2 and TRBJ1-5, reads GAGVSQSPSNKVTEKGKDVELRCDPISGHTALYWYRQSLGQGLEFLIYFQGNSAPDKSGLPSDRFSAERTGGSVSTLTIQRTQQEDSAVYLCASSLDTGFVGQPQHFGDGTRLSIL.

Many counts were recorded for this clone. This chain connects TRBV11-2 to TRBJ2-3; D might be TRBD2 (6 bases). Germline V CDR1 and CDR2: SGHAT, FQNNGV. CDR3 length equals 16 residues. V was shortened by 1 base and J by 0 bases, with 11 bases between the two germline ends. Here the CDR3 DNA reads TGTGCCAGCAGCTTAGTGGGCGGGATTAGCACAGATACGCAGTATTTT. This codes for CASSLVGGISTDTQYF.

This sequence joins TRBV4-3 and TRBJ1-2; D may be TRBD1 (6 bases). Trimming removed 0 bases at V and 8 bases at J, with 16 bases between. This CDR3 comprises 15 residues. Germline lookup yields CDR1 LGHNA and CDR2 YSLEER. CDR3 loop: CASSQDGAGAGGYTF. The CDR3 DNA reads TGCGCCAGCAGCCAAGATGGCGCAGGGGCTGGCGGCTACACCTTC.

The chain has TRBV6-5 and TRBJ1-2, with D uncertain. Germline V gene lookup returns CDR1 MNHEY and CDR2 SVGAGI. The CDR3 extends over 14 amino acids. Trimming removed 0 bases from V and 7 bases from J, with 12 bases in between. The CDR3 sequence: CASSYSPLGSGYTF. The CDR3 DNA reads as TGTGCCAGCAGTTACTCTCCTCTTGGGAGTGGCTACACCTTC.

The chain combines TRBV21-1 with TRBJ2-3; the table's D call of TRBD1 was not tested on the DNA. TRBV21-1 is deemed a pseudogene. The CDR3 runs 15 residues. The CDR3 region has the DNA TGTGCCAGCAGCCACCCCGGACAGGGCAGAAATACGCAGTATTTT. Its translation: CASSHPGQGRNTQYF.

The rearrangement links TRBV12-3 or TRBV12-4 to TRBJ1-1; D remains ambiguous. V was clipped by 1 base and J by 1 base, with 4 bases between them. The CDR3 runs to 13 residues. The CDR3 DNA follows: TGTGCCAGCAGTTTAGTCAGGAACACTGAAGCTTTCTTT. Its protein product is CASSLVRNTEAFF.

V and J are TRBV11-3 and TRBJ2-1; 8 positions match TRBD2. The CDR3 runs to 16 residues. The germline V gene encodes CDR1 SGHNT and CDR2 YENEEA. Trimming at V came to 1 base and at J to 10 bases, leaving 12 bases not matched to a gene. CDR3 region: CASSLGAGTSRVEQFF. In DNA, the CDR3 is TGTGCCAGCAGCTTAGGGGCCGGGACTAGTCGCGTGGAGCAGTTCTTC.

The CDR3 DNA is TGTGCCAGCAGCTCACTAGCGGGGGGGCCGCAGTTCTTC. Protein: CASSSLAGGPQFF. The rearrangement uses TRBV7-2 and TRBJ2-1; 13 bases agree with TRBD2. This CDR3 is built from 13 residues. With V trimmed by 4 bases and J by 12 bases, 3 bases remained unmatched. Germline values: CDR1 SGHTA, CDR2 FQGNSA.

The chain recombines TRBV4-3 with TRBJ1-2; D gene uncertain. Trimming removed 0 bases from V and 4 bases from J, with 12 bases in between. Germline V gene sequence: CDR1 LGHNA, CDR2 YSLEER. The CDR3 has 15 residues. The CDR3 region is CASSQDSGRPYGYTF. CDR3 DNA sequence: TGCGCCAGCAGCCAAGATAGCGGGCGCCCCTATGGCTACACCTTC.

This chain connects TRBV5-4 to TRBJ1-5, with 9 bases fitting TRBD1. The ends lost 0 bases at V and 15 bases at J; junction bases unmatched: 4. This CDR3 is built from 12 residues. Germline V gene lookup returns CDR1 SGHNT and CDR2 YYREEE (reference sequence). CDR3 sequence reads: CASSLGDRVWHF. CDR3 sequence (DNA): TGTGCCAGCAGCTTGGGGGACAGGGTATGGCATTTT.

In this sample, this clone turned up once. The rearrangement joins TRBV29-1 to TRBJ1-1, with a weak D call TRBD1 (6 bases). Trimming pared 6 bases from V and 4 bases from J, leaving 12 bases between. CDR1 and CDR2 (germline): SQVTM, ANQGSEA. This CDR3 spans 12 amino acids. The CDR3 DNA reads TGCAGCGTACGACAGGAGGTCACTGAAGCTTTCTTT. Its protein is CSVRQEVTEAFF.

This sequence joins TRBV5-4 and TRBJ1-2, with D uncertain. The CDR3 spans 12 residues. The V and J ends lost 2 bases and 7 bases respectively, with 9 bases between them. The V gene's germline CDR1 is SGHNT and CDR2 YYREEE (reference sequence). The CDR3 region has the DNA TGTGCCAGCAGCTTCGGGAGTCTTGGCTACACCTTC. This codes for CASSFGSLGYTF.

The rearrangement uses TRBV30 and TRBJ2-5, with 12 bases identical to TRBD2. From germline, CDR1 is GTSNPN and CDR2 SVGIG (reference sequence). The CDR3 is made up of 16 amino acids. The ends lost 1 base at V and 1 base at J; junction bases unmatched: 4. The CDR3 nucleotides read TGTGCCTGGAGTGAAGGGACTAGCGGGTCCCAAGAGACCCAGTACTTC. Encoded protein: CAWSEGTSGSQETQYF. Combining the CDR3 with reference TRBV30 and TRBJ2-5 gives the whole variable domain SQTIHQWPATLVQPVGSPLSLECTVEGTSNPNLYWYRQAAGRGLQLLFYSVGIGQISSEVPQNLSASRPQDRQFILSSKKLLLSDSGFYLCAWSEGTSGSQETQYFGPGTRLLVL.

The chain links TRBV12-3 or TRBV12-4 to TRBJ1-3; no definite D call. Trimming stripped 8 bases from V and 5 bases from J, with 10 bases between. CDR3 length equals 12 residues. The CDR3 sequence: CASRTGRNTIYF. CDR3 nucleotides: TGTGCCAGCCGGACGGGGAGAAACACCATATATTTT.

Here the CDR3 DNA reads TGTGCCAGTAGTATATTAGGGGACAGTGTTTATCAGCCCCAGCATTTT. It codes for CASSILGDSVYQPQHF. The V and J genes are TRBV19 and TRBJ1-5; 7 nucleotides match TRBD1. Germline values: CDR1 LNHDA, CDR2 SQIVND (reference sequence). Losses at the gene ends were 2 bases for V and 5 bases for J; bases not matched to a gene: 9. The CDR3 sequence is 16 residues long.

The chain employs TRBV3-1 (or the pseudogene TRBV3-2) and TRBJ2-2; D call uncertain. The length of the CDR3 is 14 residues. Between the trimmed V and J ends, which lost 4 bases and 1 base, there was a span of 7 bases. Germline CDR1 LGHDT, CDR2 YNNKEL (reference sequence). CDR3 DNA sequence: TGTGCCAGCAGCCCGTCTCGGAACACCGGGGAGCTGTTTTTT. It encodes CASSPSRNTGELFF.

This chain joins TRBV19 and TRBJ2-1, with D tentatively TRBD1 (5 bases). V was shortened by 6 bases and J by 7 bases, with 10 bases between the two germline ends. The CDR3 is 12 residues long. Germline CDR1 reads LNHDA; CDR2 reads SQIVND (reference sequence). CDR3 nucleotide sequence: TGTGCCAGTAGATCAGGGATGAATGAGCAGTTCTTC. This sequence encodes CASRSGMNEQFF. Full variable domain (remainder filled in from reference TRBV19 and TRBJ2-1): DGGITQSPKYLFRKEGQNVTLSCEQNLNHDAMYWYRQDPGQGLRLIYYSQIVNDFQKGDIAEGYSVSREKKESFPLTVTSAQKNPTAFYLCASRSGMNEQFFGPGTRLTVL.

The V call is TRBV7-2, the J call TRBJ1-2; a weak D match, TRBD1 (5 bases). Germline V gives CDR1 SGHTA, CDR2 FQGNSA. The CDR3 is 16 residues long. V lost 4 bases, J lost 7 bases, and 22 bases lay in between. CDR3 nucleotide sequence: TGTGCCAGCAGCTGGGCGGCGCTAGGGGTTGTGCTTGGCTACACCTTC. It translates to CASSWAALGVVLGYTF.

The chain links TRBV30 to TRBJ2-1; 10 bases match TRBD2. Germline V gene lookup returns CDR1 GTSNPN and CDR2 SVGIG (reference sequence). The CDR3 is made up of 15 amino acids. The trim removed 2 bases at V and 12 bases at J, leaving 13 bases unmatched. CDR3 protein: CAWSQDPSGGIRQFF. The CDR3 coding sequence is TGTGCCTGGAGTCAGGACCCTAGCGGGGGTATTCGGCAGTTCTTC.

The V call is TRBV4-3, the J call TRBJ1-1; D is unresolved. CDR3 length equals 19 residues. CDR1 and CDR2 (germline): LGHNA, YSLEER. V was shortened by 2 bases and J by 0 bases, with 22 bases between the two germline ends. The CDR3 spells CASSQTGFRGYSMNTEAFF. The CDR3, as DNA: TGCGCCAGCAGCCAAACGGGGTTTCGTGGGTACTCAATGAACACTGAAGCTTTCTTT.

The chain uses TRBV12-3 or TRBV12-4 and TRBJ1-2; D ambiguous. The CDR3 length is 13 residues. V gave up 7 bases and J gave up 0 bases, with 9 bases separating them. CDR3 sequence (DNA): TGTGCCAGCACCGACACAGCTAACTATGGCTACACCTTC. Its protein product is CASTDTANYGYTF.

This clone was picked up a small number of times. The V and J genes are TRBV4-1 and TRBJ2-5; TRBD2 aligns across 8 bases. The trim removed 1 base at V and 4 bases at J, leaving 8 bases unmatched. Germline CDR1 reads MGHRA; CDR2 reads YSYEKL. The CDR3 spans 16 residues. The CDR3 loop reads CASSQVSGGSGETQYF. Written as DNA, the CDR3 is TGCGCCAGCAGCCAAGTCTCGGGGGGGAGCGGAGAGACCCAGTACTTC.

This clone was recorded once. The gene calls are TRBV19 and TRBJ1-1, with D perhaps TRBD1 (5 bases). Trimming stripped 3 bases from V and 7 bases from J, with 18 bases between. The CDR3 has 15 residues. In germline, CDR1 is LNHDA, CDR2 SQIVND (reference sequence). The CDR3 loop reads CASSIGAGRRGEAFF. In DNA, the CDR3 is TGTGCCAGTAGTATCGGGGCAGGGAGGAGGGGTGAAGCTTTCTTT.